This TCR beta chain was observed in a study of T-cell memory formation after mild COVID-19. The junction had 7 bases not matched to a gene; V was cut back by 0 bases and J by 5 bases. Germline V lookup: CDR1 SGHAT, CDR2 FQNNGV. The CDR3 extends over 16 amino acids. Study outcomes and limitations: Memory cells collected pre-infection included some clones that later responded, suggesting cross-reactive memory joined.

MiXCR, run by TCRdb on the 5' RACE reads, gives a single entry per CDR3 protein. The table includes hundreds of thousands of distinct CDR3 sequences, about 22% detected once. As regards this clonotype: Antigen unknown.

The rearrangement uses TRBV11-2 and TRBJ2-5, with 9 bases aligning to TRBD2. The sequenced sample was PBMCs or a T cell subset sorted from them (not recorded which). The source of this sequence is an adult woman who had mild COVID-19 (a few samples of this study predate the infection). Cell type and time point are not known. CDR3 bases: TGTGCCAGCAGCTTAGATCCCCTAGCGGGGAGGGAGACCCAGTACTTC. Translating it yields CASSLDPLAGRETQYF.